These T cell receptor beta chains were read from a single sample in a study of control samples from healthy donors and cancer patients. Assay used: immunoSEQ multiplex PCR; TCRdb lists only in-frame clones, some missing. In the table there are 100,000 to 150,000 clones, roughly 92% of which are singletons. The sequenced sample was PBMCs. The receptors shown here come from a man aged 80 or over with head and neck cancer. Each CDR3 is given with its conserved first and last residue. A D gene is named only where the DNA matches it firmly. Expanded clones get a size class; other rows say once, few or many, or leave the size out.

v_gene	d_gene	abundance	j_gene	CDR3aa	CDR3nt
TRBV5-1	NA	NA	TRBJ1-5	CASSLGPVGQPQHF	TGCGCCAGCAGCTTGGGCCCGGTCGGTCAGCCCCAGCATTTT
TRBV19	TRBD2	NA	TRBJ2-2	CASIERGNTGELFF	TGTGCCAGTATCGAGCGGGGTAACACCGGGGAGCTGTTTTTT
TRBV6-5	TRBD1	NA	TRBJ2-7	CASSRDSYEQYF	TGTGCCAGCAGTCGGGACAGCTACGAGCAGTACTTC
TRBV5-4	NA	NA	TRBJ1-2	CASSLDRVYGYTF	TGTGCCAGCAGCTTGGACAGGGTATATGGCTACACCTTC
TRBV28	TRBD1	NA	TRBJ1-2	CASRLQGGYGYTF	TGTGCCAGCAGGTTACAGGGGGGGTATGGCTACACCTTC
TRBV25-1	TRBD1	NA	TRBJ2-7	CASSAQDRVYEQYF	TGTGCCAGCTCCGCCCAAGACAGGGTTTACGAGCAGTACTTC
TRBV7-2	NA	NA	TRBJ1-1	CASSLGPPWGTEAFF	TGTGCCAGCAGCTTAGGCCCGCCGTGGGGCACTGAAGCTTTCTTT
TRBV11-3	NA	NA	TRBJ2-5	CASSLDGQGGETQYF	TGTGCCAGCAGCTTAGATGGGCAGGGTGGTGAGACCCAGTACTTC
TRBV29-1	TRBD2	NA	TRBJ2-1	CSVEGRLASYNEQFF	TGCAGCGTTGAAGGACGACTAGCCTCCTACAATGAGCAGTTCTTC
TRBV7-9	TRBD2	NA	TRBJ2-1	CASSFPSRRGYNEQFF	TGTGCCAGCAGCTTTCCTTCCCGGCGGGGGTACAATGAGCAGTTCTTC
TRBV18	NA	NA	TRBJ1-2	CASQGQVTFAYDGYTF	TGTGCCAGCCAGGGCCAGGTGACCTTTGCATACGATGGCTACACCTTC
TRBV5-1	NA	NA	TRBJ1-2	CASSFETAYGYTF	TGCGCCAGCAGCTTTGAGACAGCCTATGGCTACACCTTC
TRBV27	NA	NA	TRBJ1-2	CASKRGEDNYGYTF	TGTGCCAGCAAGCGGGGGGAGGATAACTATGGCTACACCTTC
TRBV16	TRBD1	NA	TRBJ2-3	CASSPPGQGKDTQYF	TGTGCCAGCAGCCCCCCGGGACAGGGGAAAGATACGCAGTATTTT
TRBV4-3	NA	once	TRBJ1-1	CASSHLGLNTEAFF	TGCGCCAGCAGCCACCTCGGGTTGAACACTGAAGCTTTCTTT
TRBV24-1	NA	NA	TRBJ2-3	CATSDPRGTDTQYF	TGTGCCACCAGTGATCCTCGAGGGACAGATACGCAGTATTTT
TRBV7-9	TRBD1	NA	TRBJ1-2	CASSSQGQGAYGYTF	TGTGCCAGCAGCTCCCAGGGACAGGGGGCATATGGCTACACCTTC
TRBV7-8	NA	NA	TRBJ2-1	CASSIYPRATSYNEQFF	TGTGCCAGCAGTATTTACCCCCGGGCGACCTCCTACAATGAGCAGTTCTTC
TRBV6-5	NA	NA	TRBJ2-7	CATSRVRDEQYF	TGTGCAACCAGCAGGGTACGAGACGAGCAGTACTTC
TRBV27	NA	NA	TRBJ2-3	CASSLFGETQYF	TGTGCCAGCAGTTTATTTGGGGAAACGCAGTATTTT
TRBV23-1	NA	NA	TRBJ1-4	CASSQLYEKLFF	TGCGCCAGCAGTCAACTTTATGAAAAACTGTTTTTT
TRBV25-1	NA	NA	TRBJ2-7	CASERNGVSPGEQYF	TGTGCCAGCGAACGCAACGGAGTTTCCCCCGGCGAGCAGTACTTC
TRBV20-1	NA	once	TRBJ2-5	CSQEEQETQYF	TGCAGCCAGGAGGAGCAAGAGACCCAGTACTTC
TRBV12-3/TRBV12-4	NA	NA	TRBJ2-7	CASSPLSGGEQYF	TGTGCCAGCAGTCCGCTATCGGGCGGCGAGCAGTACTTC
TRBV27	NA	NA	TRBJ2-7	CASRPAGVGFGEQYF	TGTGCCAGCAGGCCCGCTGGGGTCGGCTTCGGGGAGCAGTACTTC
TRBV3-1/TRBV3-2	TRBD1	NA	TRBJ1-1	CASSHSDRGATEAFF	TGTGCCAGCAGCCACTCGGACAGGGGCGCGACTGAAGCTTTCTTT
TRBV24-1	NA	NA	TRBJ1-2	CATSDFRDRCPPF	TGTGCCACCAGTGATTTCCGGGACCGATGCCCCCCCTTC
TRBV5-1	NA	NA	TRBJ1-2	CASADGDYGYTF	TGCGCCAGTGCGGACGGTGACTATGGCTACACCTTC
TRBV2	TRBD2	NA	TRBJ2-1	CARSVPGGQRNEQFF	TGTGCCAGGTCCGTCCCGGGGGGGCAGAGGAATGAGCAGTTCTTC
TRBV20-1	TRBD1	NA	TRBJ1-3	CSASGQGGSGNTIYF	TGCAGTGCTAGTGGGCAGGGGGGCTCTGGAAACACCATATATTTT
TRBV9	NA	NA	TRBJ1-3	CASSPGTSGNTIYF	TGTGCCAGCAGCCCCGGAACCTCTGGAAACACCATATATTTT
TRBV27	NA	once	TRBJ1-5	CASSSGGQPQHF	TGTGCCAGCAGTTCGGGGGGTCAGCCCCAGCATTTT
TRBV14	NA	once	TRBJ1-1	CASSQGLRLSTEAFF	TGTGCCAGCAGCCAAGGTCTACGGCTGAGCACTGAAGCTTTCTTT
TRBV7-6	TRBD1	NA	TRBJ2-1	CASSLAGTGGLNEQFF	TGTGCCAGCAGCTTAGCCGGGACAGGGGGTTTGAATGAGCAGTTCTTC
TRBV7-8	NA	once	TRBJ2-2	CASSAYRAVGELFF	TGTGCCAGCAGCGCTTACAGGGCGGTAGGGGAGCTGTTTTTT
TRBV4-1	TRBD1	NA	TRBJ2-4	CASSLGTGGLAKNIQYF	TGCGCCAGCAGCCTCGGGACAGGGGGCCTAGCCAAAAACATTCAGTACTTC
TRBV27	TRBD2	NA	TRBJ2-1	CASGFPGTSNNEQFF	TGTGCCAGCGGCTTTCCGGGGACTAGTAATAATGAGCAGTTCTTC
TRBV6-1	TRBD1	NA	TRBJ2-1	CASSERGRTGYNEQFF	TGTGCCAGCAGTGAAAGGGGAAGGACAGGATACAATGAGCAGTTCTTC
TRBV6-5	NA	NA	TRBJ2-3	CASRRDFTTDTQYF	TGTGCCAGCCGCCGGGACTTTACCACAGATACGCAGTATTTT
TRBV10-3	TRBD1	NA	TRBJ1-3	CAISAQGPGNTIYF	TGTGCCATCAGTGCACAGGGGCCCGGAAACACCATATATTTT
TRBV27	NA	NA	TRBJ2-7	CASSVRDGTYEQYF	TGTGCCAGCAGTGTCCGGGACGGGACCTACGAGCAGTACTTC
TRBV7-2	TRBD2	NA	TRBJ2-5	CASSLEVAGVRETQYF	TGTGCCAGCAGCTTAGAGGTAGCGGGAGTGCGAGAGACCCAGTACTTC
TRBV11-2	NA	NA	TRBJ2-5	CASNLELRETQYF	TGTGCCAGCAATCTCGAGCTTCGGGAGACCCAGTACTTC
TRBV18	NA	NA	TRBJ2-1	CASSPVGTSSYSSYNEQFF	TGTGCCAGCTCACCAGTCGGGACTTCGTCTTATAGCTCCTACAATGAGCAGTTCTTC
TRBV5-1	NA	NA	TRBJ2-7	CASTLGGGNEQYF	TGCGCCAGCACCTTGGGAGGGGGAAACGAGCAGTACTTC